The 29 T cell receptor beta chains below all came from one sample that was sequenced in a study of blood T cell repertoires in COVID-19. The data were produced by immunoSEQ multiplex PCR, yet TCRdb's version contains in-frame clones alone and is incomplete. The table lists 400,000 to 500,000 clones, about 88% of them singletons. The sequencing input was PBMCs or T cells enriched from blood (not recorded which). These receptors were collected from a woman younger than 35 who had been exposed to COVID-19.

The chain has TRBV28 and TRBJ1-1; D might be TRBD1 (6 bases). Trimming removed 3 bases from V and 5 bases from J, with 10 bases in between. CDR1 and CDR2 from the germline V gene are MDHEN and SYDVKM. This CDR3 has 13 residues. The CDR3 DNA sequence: TGTGCCAGCAGTTTGGTCAGGGGTACTGAAGCTTTCTTT. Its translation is CASSLVRGTEAFF.

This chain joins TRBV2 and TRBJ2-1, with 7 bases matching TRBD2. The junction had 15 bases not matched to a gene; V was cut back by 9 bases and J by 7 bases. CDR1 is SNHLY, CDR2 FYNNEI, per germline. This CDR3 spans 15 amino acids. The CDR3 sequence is CARARLAEGKNEQFF. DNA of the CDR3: TGTGCCAGAGCCCGGCTAGCGGAGGGGAAAAATGAGCAGTTCTTC.

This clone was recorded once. The chain's CDR3 is CASSLNPPGYNEQFF. CDR3 coding DNA: TGTGCCAGCAGTTTAAATCCGCCAGGGTACAATGAGCAGTTCTTC. The chain combines TRBV28 with TRBJ2-1, with D tentatively TRBD1 (5 bases). The V and J ends lost 2 bases and 4 bases respectively, with 12 bases between them. Germline V gene lookup returns CDR1 MDHEN and CDR2 SYDVKM. This CDR3 is 15 amino acids long.

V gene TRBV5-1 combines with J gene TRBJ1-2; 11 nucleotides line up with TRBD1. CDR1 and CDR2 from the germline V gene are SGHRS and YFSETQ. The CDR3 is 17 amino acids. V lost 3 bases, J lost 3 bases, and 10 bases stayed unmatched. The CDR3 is CASSSGTGGIWDYGYTF. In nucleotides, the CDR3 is TGCGCCAGCAGCTCAGGGACAGGGGGTATATGGGACTATGGCTACACCTTC.

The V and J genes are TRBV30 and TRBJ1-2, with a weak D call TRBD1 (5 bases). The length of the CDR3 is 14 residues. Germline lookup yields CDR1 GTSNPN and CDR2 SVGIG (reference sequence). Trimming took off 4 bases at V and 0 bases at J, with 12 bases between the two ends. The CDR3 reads CAWTLGGANYGYTF. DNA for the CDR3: TGTGCCTGGACTTTGGGGGGGGCTAACTATGGCTACACCTTC.

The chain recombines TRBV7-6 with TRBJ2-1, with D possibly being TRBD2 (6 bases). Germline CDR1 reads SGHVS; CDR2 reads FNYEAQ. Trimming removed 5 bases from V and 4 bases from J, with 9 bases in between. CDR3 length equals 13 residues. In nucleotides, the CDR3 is TGTGCCAGCAGCGCGGGACTTTACAATGAGCAGTTCTTC. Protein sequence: CASSAGLYNEQFF.

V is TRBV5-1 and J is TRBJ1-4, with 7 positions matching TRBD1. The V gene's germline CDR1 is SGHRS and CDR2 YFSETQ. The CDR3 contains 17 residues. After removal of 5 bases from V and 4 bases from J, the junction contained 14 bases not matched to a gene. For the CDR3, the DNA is TGCGCCAGCAGGACCGGGCGAGTACAGGGGTATAATGAAAAACTGTTTTTT. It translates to CASRTGRVQGYNEKLFF.

CDR3 coding DNA: TGTGCCAGCAGCCAGGAAACGGGACAAAATGGCTACACCTTC. Protein product: CASSQETGQNGYTF. This rearrangement joins TRBV3-1 (or the pseudogene TRBV3-2) to TRBJ1-2; possibly TRBD1 for D (6 bases). This CDR3 spans 14 amino acids. Trimming removed 3 bases from V and 6 bases from J, with 14 bases in between. Germline V gene data show CDR1 as LGHDT and CDR2 as YNNKEL (reference sequence).

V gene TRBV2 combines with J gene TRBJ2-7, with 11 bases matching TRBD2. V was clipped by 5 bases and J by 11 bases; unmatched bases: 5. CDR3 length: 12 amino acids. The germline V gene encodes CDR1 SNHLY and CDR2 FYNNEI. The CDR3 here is CASSTSGSFEYF. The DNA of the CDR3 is TGTGCCAGCAGTACTAGCGGGAGTTTCGAGTACTTC.

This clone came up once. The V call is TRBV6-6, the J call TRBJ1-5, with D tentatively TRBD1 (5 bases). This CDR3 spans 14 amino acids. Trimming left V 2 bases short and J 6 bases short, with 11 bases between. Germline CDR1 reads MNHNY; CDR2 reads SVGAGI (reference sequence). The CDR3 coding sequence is TGTGCCAGCAGTTACGGCCAGGGAAGTCAGCCCCAGCATTTT. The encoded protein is CASSYGQGSQPQHF.

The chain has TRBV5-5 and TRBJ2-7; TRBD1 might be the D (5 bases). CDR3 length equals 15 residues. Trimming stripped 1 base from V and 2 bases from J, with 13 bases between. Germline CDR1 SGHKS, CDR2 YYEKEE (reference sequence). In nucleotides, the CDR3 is TGTGCCAGCAGCTTGAGCAGGTGGACACCCTACGAGCAGTACTTC. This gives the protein CASSLSRWTPYEQYF.

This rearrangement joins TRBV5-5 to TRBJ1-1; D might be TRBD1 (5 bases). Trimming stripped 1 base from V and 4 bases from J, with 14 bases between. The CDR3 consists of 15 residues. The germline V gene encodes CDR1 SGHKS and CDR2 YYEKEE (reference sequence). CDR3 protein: CASSLLGMTATEAFF. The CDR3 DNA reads TGTGCCAGCAGCTTGTTGGGGATGACAGCCACTGAAGCTTTCTTT.

CDR3 sequence: CASSAGTAQETQYF. CDR3 bases: TGTGCCAGCAGCGCCGGGACAGCACAAGAGACCCAGTACTTC. The rearrangement joins TRBV9 to TRBJ2-5, with TRBD1 matching over 7 bases. The CDR3 is made up of 14 amino acids. The germline V gene has CDR1 SGDLS and CDR2 YYNGEE. The V gene end was trimmed by 3 bases and the J gene end by 2 bases; junction bases not matched to a gene: 4.

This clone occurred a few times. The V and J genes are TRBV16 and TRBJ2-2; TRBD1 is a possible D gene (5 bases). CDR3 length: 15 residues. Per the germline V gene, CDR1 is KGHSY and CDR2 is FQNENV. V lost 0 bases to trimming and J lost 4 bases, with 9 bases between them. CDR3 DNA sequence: TGTGCCAGCAGCCAATCCCGACAGTCCACCGGGGAGCTGTTTTTT. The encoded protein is CASSQSRQSTGELFF.

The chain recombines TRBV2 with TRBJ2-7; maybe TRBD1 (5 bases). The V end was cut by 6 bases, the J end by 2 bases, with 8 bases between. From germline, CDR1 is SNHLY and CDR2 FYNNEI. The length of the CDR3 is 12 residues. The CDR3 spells CASRTTAYEQYF. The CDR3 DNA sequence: TGTGCCAGCAGGACGACAGCCTACGAGCAGTACTTC.

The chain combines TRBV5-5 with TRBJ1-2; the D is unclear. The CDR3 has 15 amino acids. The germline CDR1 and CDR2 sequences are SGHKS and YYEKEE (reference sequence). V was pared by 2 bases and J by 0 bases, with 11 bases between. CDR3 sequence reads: CASSLFNTSNYGYTF. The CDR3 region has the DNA TGTGCCAGCAGCTTATTTAACACATCTAACTATGGCTACACCTTC.

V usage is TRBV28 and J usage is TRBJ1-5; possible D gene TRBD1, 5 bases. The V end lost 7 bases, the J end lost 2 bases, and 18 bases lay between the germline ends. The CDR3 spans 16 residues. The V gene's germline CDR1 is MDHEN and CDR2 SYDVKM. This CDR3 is CASTPGRGRGNQPQHF. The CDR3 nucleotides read TGTGCCAGCACCCCGGGGCGGGGACGTGGCAATCAGCCCCAGCATTTT.

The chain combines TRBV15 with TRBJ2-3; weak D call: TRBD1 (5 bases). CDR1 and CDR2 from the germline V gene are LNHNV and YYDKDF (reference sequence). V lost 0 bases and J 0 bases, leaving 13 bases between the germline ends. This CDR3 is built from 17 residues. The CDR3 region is CATSREDSGYSTDTQYF. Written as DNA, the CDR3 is TGTGCCACCAGCAGAGAAGACAGTGGATATAGCACAGATACGCAGTATTTT.

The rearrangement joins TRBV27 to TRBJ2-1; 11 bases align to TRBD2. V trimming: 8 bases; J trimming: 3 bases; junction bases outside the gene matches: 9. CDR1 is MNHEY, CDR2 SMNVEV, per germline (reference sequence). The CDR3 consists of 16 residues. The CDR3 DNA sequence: TGTGCCAGCCGTCCCGAAGGACTAGCGGGCTACAATGAGCAGTTCTTC. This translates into CASRPEGLAGYNEQFF.

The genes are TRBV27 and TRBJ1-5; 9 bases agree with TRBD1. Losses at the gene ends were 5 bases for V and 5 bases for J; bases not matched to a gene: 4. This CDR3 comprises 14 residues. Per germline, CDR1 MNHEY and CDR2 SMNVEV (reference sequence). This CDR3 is CASSKWTGDQPQHF. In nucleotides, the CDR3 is TGTGCCAGCAGTAAGTGGACAGGGGATCAGCCCCAGCATTTT.

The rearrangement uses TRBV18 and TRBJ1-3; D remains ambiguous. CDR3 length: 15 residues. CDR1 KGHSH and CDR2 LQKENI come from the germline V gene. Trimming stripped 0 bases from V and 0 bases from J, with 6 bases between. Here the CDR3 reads CASSPPPSSGNTIYF. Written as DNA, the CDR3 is TGTGCCAGCTCACCACCCCCGAGCTCTGGAAACACCATATATTTT.

CDR3 in DNA: TGTGCCAGCAGCAACCGGGACAGTCGTGGCGAGCAGTACTTC. Its translation: CASSNRDSRGEQYF. The chain has TRBV5-4 and TRBJ2-7; 7 bases are a match to TRBD1. This CDR3 is built from 14 residues. Germline lookup yields CDR1 SGHNT and CDR2 YYREEE (reference sequence). The trim removed 4 bases at V and 6 bases at J, leaving 10 bases unmatched. Drawing the rest from reference TRBV5-4 and TRBJ2-7, the complete variable domain is ETGVTQSPTHLIKTRGQQVTLRCSSQSGHNTVSWYQQALGQGPQFIFQYYREEENGRGNFPPRFSGLQFPNYSSELNVNALELDDSALYLCASSNRDSRGEQYFGPGTRLTVT.

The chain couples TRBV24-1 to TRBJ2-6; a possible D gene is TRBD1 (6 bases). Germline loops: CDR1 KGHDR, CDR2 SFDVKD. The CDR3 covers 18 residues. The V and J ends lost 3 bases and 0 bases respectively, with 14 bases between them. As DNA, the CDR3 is TGTGCCACCAGTGATCCCGGGGACACTTACTCTGGGGCCAACGTCCTGACTTTC. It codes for CATSDPGDTYSGANVLTF.

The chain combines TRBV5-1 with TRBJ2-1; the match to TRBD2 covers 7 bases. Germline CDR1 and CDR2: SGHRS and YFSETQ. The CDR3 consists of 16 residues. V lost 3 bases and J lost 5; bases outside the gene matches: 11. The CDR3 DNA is TGCGCCAGCAGCTGGGCCGGCACTAGCGCTAACAATGAGCAGTTCTTC. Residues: CASSWAGTSANNEQFF.

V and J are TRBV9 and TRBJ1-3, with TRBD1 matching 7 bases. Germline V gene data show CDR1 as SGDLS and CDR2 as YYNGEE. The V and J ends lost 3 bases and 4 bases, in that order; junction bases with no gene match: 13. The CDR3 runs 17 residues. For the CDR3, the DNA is TGTGCCAGCAGCGCTCGGGATACCGGGACAGCAGGAAACACCATATATTTT. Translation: CASSARDTGTAGNTIYF.

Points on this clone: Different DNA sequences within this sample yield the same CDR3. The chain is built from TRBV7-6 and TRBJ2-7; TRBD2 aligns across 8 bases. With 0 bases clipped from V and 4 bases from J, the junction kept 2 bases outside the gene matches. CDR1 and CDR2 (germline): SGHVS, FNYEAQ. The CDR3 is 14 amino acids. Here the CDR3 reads CASSLAASGYEQYF. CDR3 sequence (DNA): TGTGCCAGCAGCTTAGCAGCTAGCGGGTACGAGCAGTACTTC.

The CDR3 DNA reads TGCGCCAGCAGCTTGGGTGGTGGTTGGGAGATGCCTGACTACACCTTC. Translation: CASSLGGGWEMPDYTF. The genes are TRBV5-1 and TRBJ1-2; D uncertain. The V gene lost 0 bases and the J gene lost 10 bases, with 22 bases spanning the gap. Germline V lookup: CDR1 SGHRS, CDR2 YFSETQ. CDR3 size: 16 residues.

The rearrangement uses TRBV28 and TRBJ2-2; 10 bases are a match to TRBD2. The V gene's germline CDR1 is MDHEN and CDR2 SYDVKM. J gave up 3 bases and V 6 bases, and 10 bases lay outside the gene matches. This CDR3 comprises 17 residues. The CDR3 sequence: CASSLAVAGGHTGELFF. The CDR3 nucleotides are TGTGCCAGCAGCCTAGCGGTAGCGGGGGGCCACACCGGGGAGCTGTTTTTT.

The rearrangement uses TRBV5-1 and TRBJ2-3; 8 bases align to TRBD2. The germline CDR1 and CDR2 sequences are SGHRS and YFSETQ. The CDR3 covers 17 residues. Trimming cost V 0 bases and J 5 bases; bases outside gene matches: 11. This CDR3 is CASSLGLAGVDGDTQYF. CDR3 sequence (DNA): TGCGCCAGCAGCTTGGGTCTAGCGGGCGTCGACGGAGATACGCAGTATTTT.